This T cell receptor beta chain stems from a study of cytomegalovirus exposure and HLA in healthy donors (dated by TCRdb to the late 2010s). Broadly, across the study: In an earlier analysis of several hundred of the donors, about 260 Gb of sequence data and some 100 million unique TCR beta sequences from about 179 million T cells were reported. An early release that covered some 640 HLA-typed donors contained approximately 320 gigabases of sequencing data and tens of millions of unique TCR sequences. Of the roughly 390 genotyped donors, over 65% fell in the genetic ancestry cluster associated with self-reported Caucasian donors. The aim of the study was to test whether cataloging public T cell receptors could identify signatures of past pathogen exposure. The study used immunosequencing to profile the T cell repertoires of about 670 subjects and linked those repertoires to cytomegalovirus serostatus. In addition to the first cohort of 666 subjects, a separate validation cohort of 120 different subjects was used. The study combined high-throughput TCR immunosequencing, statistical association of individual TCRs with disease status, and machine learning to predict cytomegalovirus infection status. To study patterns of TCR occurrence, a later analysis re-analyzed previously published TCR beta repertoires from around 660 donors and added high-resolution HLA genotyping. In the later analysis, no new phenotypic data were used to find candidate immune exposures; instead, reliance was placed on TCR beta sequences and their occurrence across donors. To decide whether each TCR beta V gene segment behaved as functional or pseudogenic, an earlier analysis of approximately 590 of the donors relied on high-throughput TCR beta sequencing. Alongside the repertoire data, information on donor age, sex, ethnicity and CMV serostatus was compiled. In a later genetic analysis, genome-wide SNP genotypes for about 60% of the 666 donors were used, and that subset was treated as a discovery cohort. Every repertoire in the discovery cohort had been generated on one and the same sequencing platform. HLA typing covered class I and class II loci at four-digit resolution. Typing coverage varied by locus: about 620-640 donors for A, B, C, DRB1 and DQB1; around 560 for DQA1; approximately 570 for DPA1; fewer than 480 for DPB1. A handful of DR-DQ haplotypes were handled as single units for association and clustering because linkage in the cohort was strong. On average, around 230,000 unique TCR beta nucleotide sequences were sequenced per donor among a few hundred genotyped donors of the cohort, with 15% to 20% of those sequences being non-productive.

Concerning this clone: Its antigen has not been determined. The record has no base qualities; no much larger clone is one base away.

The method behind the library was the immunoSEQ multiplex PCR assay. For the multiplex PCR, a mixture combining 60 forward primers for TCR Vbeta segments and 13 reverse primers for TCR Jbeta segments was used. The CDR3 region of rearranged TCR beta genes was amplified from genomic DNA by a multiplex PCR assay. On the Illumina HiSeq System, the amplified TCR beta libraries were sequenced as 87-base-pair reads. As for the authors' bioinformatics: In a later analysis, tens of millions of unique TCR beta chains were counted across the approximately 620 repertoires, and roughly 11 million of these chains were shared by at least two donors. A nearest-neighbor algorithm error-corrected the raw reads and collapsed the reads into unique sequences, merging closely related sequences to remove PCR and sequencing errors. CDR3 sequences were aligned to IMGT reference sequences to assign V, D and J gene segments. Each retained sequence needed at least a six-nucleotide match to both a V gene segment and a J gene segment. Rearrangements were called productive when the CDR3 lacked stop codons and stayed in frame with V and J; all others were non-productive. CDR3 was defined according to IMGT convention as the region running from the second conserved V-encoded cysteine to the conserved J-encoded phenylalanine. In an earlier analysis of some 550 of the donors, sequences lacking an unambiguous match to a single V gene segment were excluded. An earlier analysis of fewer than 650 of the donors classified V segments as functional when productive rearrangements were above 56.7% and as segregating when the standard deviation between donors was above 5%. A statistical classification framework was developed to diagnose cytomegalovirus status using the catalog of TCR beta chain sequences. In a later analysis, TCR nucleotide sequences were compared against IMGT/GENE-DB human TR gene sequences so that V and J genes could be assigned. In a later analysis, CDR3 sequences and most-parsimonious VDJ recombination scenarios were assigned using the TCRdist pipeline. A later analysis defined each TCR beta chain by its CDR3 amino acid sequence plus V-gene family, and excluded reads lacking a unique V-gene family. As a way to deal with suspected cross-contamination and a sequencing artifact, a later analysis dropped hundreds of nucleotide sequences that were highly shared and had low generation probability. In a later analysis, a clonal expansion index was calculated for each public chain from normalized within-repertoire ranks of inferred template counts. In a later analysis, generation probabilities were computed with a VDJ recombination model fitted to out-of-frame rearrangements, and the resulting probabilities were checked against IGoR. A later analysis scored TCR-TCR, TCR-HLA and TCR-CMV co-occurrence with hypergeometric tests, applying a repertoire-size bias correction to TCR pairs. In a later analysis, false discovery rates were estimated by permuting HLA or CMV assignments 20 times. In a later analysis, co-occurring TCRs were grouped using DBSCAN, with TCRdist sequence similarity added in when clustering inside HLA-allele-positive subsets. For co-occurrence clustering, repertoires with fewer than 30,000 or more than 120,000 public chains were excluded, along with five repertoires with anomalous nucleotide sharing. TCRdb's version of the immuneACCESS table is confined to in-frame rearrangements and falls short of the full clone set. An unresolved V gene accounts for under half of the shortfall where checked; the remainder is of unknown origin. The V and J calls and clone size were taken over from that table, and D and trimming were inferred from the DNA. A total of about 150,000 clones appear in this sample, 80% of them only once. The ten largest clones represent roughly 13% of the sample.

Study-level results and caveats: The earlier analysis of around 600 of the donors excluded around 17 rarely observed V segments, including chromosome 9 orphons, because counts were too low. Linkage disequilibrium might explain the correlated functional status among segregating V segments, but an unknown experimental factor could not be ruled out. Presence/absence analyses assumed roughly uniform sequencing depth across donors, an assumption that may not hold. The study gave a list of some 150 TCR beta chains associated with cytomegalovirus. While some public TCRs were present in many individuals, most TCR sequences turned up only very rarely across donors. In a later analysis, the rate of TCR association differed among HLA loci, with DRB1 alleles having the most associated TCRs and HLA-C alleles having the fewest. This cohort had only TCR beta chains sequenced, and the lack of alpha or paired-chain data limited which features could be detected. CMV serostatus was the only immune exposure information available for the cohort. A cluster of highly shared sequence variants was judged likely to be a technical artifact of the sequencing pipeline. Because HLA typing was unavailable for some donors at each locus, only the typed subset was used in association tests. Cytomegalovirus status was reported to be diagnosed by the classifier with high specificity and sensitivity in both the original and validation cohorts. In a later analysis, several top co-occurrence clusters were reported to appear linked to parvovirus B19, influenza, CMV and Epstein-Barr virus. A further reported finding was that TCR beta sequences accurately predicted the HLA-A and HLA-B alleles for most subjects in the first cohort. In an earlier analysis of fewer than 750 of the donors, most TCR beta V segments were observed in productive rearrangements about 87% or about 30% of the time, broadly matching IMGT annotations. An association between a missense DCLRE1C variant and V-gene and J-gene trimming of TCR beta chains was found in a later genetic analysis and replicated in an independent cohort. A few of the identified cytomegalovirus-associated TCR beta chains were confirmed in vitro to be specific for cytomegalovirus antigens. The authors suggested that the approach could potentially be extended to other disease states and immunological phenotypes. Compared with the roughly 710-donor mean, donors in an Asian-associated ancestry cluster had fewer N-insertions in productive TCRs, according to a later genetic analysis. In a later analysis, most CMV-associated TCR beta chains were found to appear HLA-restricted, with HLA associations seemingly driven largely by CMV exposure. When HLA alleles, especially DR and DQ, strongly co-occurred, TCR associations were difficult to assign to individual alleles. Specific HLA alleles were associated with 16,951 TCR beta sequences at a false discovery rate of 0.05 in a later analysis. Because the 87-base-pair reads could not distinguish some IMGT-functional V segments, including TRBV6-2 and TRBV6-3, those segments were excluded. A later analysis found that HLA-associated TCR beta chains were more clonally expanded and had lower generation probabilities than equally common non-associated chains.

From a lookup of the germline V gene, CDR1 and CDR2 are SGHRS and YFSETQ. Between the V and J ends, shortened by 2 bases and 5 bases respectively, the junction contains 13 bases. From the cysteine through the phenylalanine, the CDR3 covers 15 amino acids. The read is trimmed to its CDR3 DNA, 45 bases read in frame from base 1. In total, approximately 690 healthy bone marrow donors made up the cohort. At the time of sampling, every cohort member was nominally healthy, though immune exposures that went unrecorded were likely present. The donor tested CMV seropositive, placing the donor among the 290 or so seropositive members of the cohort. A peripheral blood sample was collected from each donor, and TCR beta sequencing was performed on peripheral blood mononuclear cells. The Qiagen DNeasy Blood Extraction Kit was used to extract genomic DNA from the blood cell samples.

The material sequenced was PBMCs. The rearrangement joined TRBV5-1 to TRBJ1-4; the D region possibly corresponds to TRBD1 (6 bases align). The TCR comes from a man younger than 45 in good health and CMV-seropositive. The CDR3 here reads CASSLYATGNEKLFF. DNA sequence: TGCGCCAGCAGCTTATACGCGACAGGAAATGAAAAACTGTTTTTT.